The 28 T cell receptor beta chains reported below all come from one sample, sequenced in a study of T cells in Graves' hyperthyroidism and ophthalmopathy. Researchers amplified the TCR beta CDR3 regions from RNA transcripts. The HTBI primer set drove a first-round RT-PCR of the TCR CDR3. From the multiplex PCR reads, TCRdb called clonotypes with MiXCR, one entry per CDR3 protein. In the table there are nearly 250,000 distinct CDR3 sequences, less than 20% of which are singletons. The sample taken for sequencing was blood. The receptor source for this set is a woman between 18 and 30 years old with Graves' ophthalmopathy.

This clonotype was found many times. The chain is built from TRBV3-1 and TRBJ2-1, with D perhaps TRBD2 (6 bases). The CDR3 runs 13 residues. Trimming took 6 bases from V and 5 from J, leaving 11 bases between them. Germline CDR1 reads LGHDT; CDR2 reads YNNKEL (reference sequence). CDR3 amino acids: CASRDYGDNEQFF. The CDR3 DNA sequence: TGTGCCAGCAGGGACTATGGCGACAATGAGCAGTTCTTC.

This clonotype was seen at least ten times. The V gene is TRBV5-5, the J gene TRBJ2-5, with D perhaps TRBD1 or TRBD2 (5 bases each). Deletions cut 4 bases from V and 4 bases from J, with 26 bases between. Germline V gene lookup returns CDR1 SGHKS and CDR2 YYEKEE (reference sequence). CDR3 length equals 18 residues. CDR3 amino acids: CASSIGTPGRPSRETQYF. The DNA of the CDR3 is TGTGCCAGCAGCATTGGGACCCCGGGCAGGCCCTCACGAGAGACCCAGTACTTC.

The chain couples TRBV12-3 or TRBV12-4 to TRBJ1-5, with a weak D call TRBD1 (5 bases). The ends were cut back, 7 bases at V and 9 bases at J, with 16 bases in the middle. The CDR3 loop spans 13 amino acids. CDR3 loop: CASTTNRSGPQHF. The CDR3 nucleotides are TGTGCCAGCACTACTAACAGGTCTGGGCCCCAGCATTTT.

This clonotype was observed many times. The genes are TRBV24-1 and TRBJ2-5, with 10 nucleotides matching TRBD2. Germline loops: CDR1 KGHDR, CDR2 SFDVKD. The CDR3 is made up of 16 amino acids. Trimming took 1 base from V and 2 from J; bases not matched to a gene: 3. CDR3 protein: CATSDFTLAGQETQYF. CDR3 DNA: TGTGCCACCAGTGATTTTACACTAGCGGGACAAGAGACCCAGTACTTC.

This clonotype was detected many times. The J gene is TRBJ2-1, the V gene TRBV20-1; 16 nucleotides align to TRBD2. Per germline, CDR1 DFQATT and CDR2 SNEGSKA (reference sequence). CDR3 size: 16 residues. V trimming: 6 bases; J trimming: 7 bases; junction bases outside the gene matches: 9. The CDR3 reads CSARPPGLAGGNEQFF. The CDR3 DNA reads TGCAGTGCGCGGCCCCCGGGACTAGCGGGGGGGAATGAGCAGTTCTTC.

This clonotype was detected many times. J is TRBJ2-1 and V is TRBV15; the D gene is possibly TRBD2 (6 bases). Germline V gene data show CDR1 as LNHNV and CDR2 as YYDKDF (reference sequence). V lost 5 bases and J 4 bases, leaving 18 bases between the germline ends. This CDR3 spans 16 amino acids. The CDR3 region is CATSPRGGTPYNEQFF. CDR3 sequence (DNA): TGTGCCACCAGCCCCCGTGGGGGGACTCCGTACAATGAGCAGTTCTTC. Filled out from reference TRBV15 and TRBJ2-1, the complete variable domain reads DAMVIQNPRYQVTQFGKPVTLSCSQTLNHNVMYWYQQKSSQAPKLLFHYYDKDFNNEADTPDNFQSRRPNTSFCFLDIRSPGLGDTAMYLCATSPRGGTPYNEQFFGPGTRLTVL.

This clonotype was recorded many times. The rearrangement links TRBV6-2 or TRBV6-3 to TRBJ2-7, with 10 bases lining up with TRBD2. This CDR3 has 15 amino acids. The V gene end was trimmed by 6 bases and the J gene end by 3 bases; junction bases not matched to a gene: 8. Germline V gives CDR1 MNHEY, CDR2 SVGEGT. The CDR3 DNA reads TGTGCCAGCAGCCCTGGACTAGCGGCCCTCTACGAGCAGTACTTC. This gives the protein CASSPGLAALYEQYF.

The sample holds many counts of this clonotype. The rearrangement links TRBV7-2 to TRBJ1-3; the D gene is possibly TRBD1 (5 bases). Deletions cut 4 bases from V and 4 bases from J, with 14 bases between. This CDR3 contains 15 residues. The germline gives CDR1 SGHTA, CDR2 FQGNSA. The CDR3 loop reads CASSSGGGSGNTIYF. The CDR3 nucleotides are TGTGCCAGCAGCTCAGGTGGGGGATCGGGAAACACCATATATTTT.

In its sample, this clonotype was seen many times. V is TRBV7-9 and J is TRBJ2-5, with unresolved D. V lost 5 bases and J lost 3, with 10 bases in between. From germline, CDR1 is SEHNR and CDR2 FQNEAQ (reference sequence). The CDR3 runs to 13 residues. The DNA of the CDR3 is TGTGCCAGCAGCACCGACTGGAAAGAGACCCAGTACTTC. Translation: CASSTDWKETQYF.

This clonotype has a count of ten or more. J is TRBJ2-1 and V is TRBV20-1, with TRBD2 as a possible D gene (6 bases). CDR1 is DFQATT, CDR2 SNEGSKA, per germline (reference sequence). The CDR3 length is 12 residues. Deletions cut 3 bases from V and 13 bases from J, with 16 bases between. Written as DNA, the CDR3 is TGCAGTGCTAGCACCGGAGGGCAGCGACAGTTCTTC. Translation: CSASTGGQRQFF.

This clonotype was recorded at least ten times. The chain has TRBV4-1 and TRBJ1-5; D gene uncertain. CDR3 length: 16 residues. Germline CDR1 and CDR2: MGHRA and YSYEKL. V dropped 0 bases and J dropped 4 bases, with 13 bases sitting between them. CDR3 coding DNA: TGCGCCAGCAGCCAAGATCTGAGGCCGGTAAATCAGCCCCAGCATTTT. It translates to CASSQDLRPVNQPQHF.

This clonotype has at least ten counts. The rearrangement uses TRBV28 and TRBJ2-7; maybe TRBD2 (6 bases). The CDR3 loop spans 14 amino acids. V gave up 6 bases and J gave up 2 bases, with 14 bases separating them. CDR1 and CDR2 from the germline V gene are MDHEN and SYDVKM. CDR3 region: CASSRSGGAYEQYF. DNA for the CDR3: TGTGCCAGCAGCCGTTCCGGGGGTGCCTACGAGCAGTACTTC. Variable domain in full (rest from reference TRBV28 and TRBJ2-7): DVKVTQSSRYLVKRTGEKVFLECVQDMDHENMFWYRQDPGLGLRLIYFSYDVKMKEKGDIPEGYSVSREKKERFSLILESASTNQTSMYLCASSRSGGAYEQYFGPGTRLTVT.

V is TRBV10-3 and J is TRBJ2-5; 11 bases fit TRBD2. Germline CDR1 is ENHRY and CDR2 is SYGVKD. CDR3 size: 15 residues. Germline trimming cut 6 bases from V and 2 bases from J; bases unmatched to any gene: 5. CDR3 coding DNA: TGTGCCATCAGGGGACTAGCGGTCGGACAAGAGACCCAGTACTTC. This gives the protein CAIRGLAVGQETQYF.

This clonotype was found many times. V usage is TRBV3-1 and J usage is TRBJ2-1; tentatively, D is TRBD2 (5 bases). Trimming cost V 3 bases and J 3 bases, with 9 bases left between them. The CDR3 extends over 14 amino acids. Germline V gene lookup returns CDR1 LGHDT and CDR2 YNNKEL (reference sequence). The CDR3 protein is CASSHPGNYNEQFF. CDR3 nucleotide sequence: TGTGCCAGCAGCCACCCGGGGAACTACAATGAGCAGTTCTTC.

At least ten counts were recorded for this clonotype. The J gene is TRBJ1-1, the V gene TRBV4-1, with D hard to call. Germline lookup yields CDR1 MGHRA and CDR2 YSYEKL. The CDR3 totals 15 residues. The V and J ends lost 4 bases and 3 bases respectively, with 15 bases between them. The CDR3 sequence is CASSLPRTRDTEAFF. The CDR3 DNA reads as TGCGCCAGCAGCCTTCCCAGAACCCGTGACACTGAAGCTTTCTTT.

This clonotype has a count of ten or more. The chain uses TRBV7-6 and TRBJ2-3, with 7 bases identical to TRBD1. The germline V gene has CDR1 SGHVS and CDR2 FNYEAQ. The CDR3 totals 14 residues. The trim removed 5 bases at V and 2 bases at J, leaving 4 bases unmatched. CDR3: CASSATGLTDTQYF. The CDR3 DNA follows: TGTGCCAGCAGCGCGACAGGGCTCACAGATACGCAGTATTTT.

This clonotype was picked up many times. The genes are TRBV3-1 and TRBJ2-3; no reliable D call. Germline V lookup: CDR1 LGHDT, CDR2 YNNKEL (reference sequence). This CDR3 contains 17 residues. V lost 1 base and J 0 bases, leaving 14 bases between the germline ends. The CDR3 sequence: CASSQGSVLDSTDTQYF. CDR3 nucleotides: TGTGCCAGCAGCCAAGGGTCTGTCCTAGACAGCACAGATACGCAGTATTTT.

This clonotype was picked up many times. The CDR3 nucleotides read TGTGCCAGCAGCCAAGGTCAGGGGGCGCTGGGCAATGAGCAGTTCTTC. It translates to CASSQGQGALGNEQFF. The chain couples TRBV3-1 to TRBJ2-1; 8 bases match TRBD1. Germline CDR1 LGHDT, CDR2 YNNKEL (reference sequence). With V trimmed by 1 base and J by 6 bases, 8 bases remained unmatched. The CDR3 contains 16 residues.

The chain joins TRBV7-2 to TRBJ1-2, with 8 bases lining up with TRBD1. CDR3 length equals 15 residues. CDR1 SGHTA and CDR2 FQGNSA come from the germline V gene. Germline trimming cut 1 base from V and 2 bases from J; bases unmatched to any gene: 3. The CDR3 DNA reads TGTGCCAGCAGCTTAGAGGGACAGGCGAACTATGGCTACACCTTC. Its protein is CASSLEGQANYGYTF. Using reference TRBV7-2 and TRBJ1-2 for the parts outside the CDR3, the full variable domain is GAGVSQSPSNKVTEKGKDVELRCDPISGHTALYWYRQSLGQGLEFLIYFQGNSAPDKSGLPSDRFSAERTGGSVSTLTIQRTQQEDSAVYLCASSLEGQANYGYTFGSGTRLTVV.

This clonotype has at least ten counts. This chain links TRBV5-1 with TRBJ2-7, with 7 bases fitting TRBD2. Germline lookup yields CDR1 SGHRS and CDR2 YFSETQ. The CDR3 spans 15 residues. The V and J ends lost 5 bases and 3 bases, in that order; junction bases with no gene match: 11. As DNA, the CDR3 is TGCGCCAGCAGTCGTTCGGGGGGTGCGGGCTACGAGCAGTACTTC. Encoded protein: CASSRSGGAGYEQYF.

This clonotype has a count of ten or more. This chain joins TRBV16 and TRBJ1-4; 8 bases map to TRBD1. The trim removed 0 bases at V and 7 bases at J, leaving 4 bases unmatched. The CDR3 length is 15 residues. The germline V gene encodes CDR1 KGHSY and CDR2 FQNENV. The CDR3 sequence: CASSQSATGVEKLFF. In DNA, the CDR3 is TGTGCCAGCAGCCAATCGGCGACAGGGGTTGAAAAACTGTTTTTT.

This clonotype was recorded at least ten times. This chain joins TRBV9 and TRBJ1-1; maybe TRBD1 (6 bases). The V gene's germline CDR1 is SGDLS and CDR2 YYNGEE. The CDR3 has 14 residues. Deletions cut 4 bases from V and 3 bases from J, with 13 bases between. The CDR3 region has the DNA TGTGCCAGCAGCCGTGAGGGGGGGCACACTGAAGCTTTCTTT. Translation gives CASSREGGHTEAFF.

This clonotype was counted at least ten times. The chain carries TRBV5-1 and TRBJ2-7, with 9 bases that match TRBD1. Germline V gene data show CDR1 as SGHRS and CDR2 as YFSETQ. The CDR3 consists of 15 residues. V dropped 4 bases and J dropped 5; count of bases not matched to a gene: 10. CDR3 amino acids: CASSPGVTGGNEQYF. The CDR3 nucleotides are TGCGCCAGCAGCCCTGGGGTGACAGGGGGGAACGAGCAGTACTTC.

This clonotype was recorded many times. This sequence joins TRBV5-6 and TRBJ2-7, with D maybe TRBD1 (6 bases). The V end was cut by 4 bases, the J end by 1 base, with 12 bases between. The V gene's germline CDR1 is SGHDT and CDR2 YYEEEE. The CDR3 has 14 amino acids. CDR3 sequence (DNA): TGTGCCAGCAGCGCAGACAGGTATTCCTACGAGCAGTACTTC. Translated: CASSADRYSYEQYF.

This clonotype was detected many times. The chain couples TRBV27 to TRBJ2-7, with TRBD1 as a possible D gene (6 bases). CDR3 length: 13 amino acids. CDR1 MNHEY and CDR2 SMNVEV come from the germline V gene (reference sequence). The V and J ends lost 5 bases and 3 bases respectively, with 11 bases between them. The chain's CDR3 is CASSEDRNYEQYF. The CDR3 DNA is TGTGCCAGCAGTGAGGACAGAAACTACGAGCAGTACTTC.

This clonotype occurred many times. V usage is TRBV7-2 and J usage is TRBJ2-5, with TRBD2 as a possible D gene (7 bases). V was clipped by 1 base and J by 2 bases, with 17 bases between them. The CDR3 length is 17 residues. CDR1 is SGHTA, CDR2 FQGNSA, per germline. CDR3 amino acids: CASSLGWGGPGQETQYF. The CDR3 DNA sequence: TGTGCCAGCAGCTTAGGATGGGGGGGCCCTGGGCAAGAGACCCAGTACTTC.

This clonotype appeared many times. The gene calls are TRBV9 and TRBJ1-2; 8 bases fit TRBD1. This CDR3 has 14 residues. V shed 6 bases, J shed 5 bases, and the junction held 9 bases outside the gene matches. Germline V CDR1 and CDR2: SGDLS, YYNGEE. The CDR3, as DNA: TGTGCCAGCATCACTCCAGGGGGCAGATATGGCTACACCTTC. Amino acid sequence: CASITPGGRYGYTF. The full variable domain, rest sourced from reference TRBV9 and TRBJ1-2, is DSGVTQTPKHLITATGQRVTLRCSPRSGDLSVYWYQQSLDQGLQFLIQYYNGEERAKGNILERFSAQQFPDLHSELNLSSLELGDSALYFCASITPGGRYGYTFGSGTRLTVV.

CDR3 protein: CASSSFRTGGAGYGYTF. The CDR3 DNA reads as TGCGCCAGCAGCTCATTTCGGACAGGGGGCGCTGGCTATGGCTACACCTTC. The chain uses TRBV5-1 and TRBJ1-2; 11 bases fit TRBD1. J gave up 4 bases and V 3 bases, and 11 bases lay outside the gene matches. The CDR3 spans 17 residues. Germline V CDR1 and CDR2: SGHRS, YFSETQ.